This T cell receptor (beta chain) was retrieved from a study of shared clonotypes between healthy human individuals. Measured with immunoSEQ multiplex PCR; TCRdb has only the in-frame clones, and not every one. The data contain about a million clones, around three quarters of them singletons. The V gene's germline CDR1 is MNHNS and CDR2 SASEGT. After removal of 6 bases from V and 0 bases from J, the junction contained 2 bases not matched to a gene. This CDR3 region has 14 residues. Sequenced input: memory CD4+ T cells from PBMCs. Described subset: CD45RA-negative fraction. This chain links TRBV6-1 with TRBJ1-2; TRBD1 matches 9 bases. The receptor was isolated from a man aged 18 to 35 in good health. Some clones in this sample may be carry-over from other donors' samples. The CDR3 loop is CASSRQGANYGYTF. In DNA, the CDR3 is TGTGCCAGCAGCAGACAGGGGGCTAACTATGGCTACACCTTC.